This T cell receptor (beta chain) was captured by sequencing in a study of blood T cell repertoires in COVID-19. J gave up 3 bases and V 7 bases, and 3 bases lay outside the gene matches. The CDR3 runs to 13 residues. CDR1 is SGHNT and CDR2 is YYREEE in the germline V gene (reference sequence). Produced via immunoSEQ multiplex PCR; TCRdb's table is partial and in-frame only. The sample consists of approximately 480,000 clones, roughly 87% of them appearing once. This clone has only one observation. The source of this sequence is a young man with COVID-19, enrolled during active disease. The gene calls are TRBV5-4 and TRBJ2-1; 8 bases map to TRBD1. Source material: peripheral blood. The CDR3 loop is CASGTGNYNEQFF. As DNA, the CDR3 is TGTGCCAGCGGGACAGGTAACTACAATGAGCAGTTCTTC.